This T cell receptor (beta chain) was retrieved from a study of blood T cells in healthy people across ages. Whole-study findings and limits: Relative to aged donors, long-lived donors carried more naive CD4+ cells and displayed higher diversity.

A second PCR of 7 to 11 cycles used a sample-barcoded 5' primer and a J-beta primer mix. A single record per CDR3 protein comes from TCRdb applying MiXCR to the 5' RACE reads. The sample lists more than 900,000 distinct CDR3 sequences, around 25% occurring once. This CDR3 contains 14 residues. Trimming took 5 bases from V and 2 from J; bases not matched to a gene: 3. Remarks on this clonotype: Its antigen remains unidentified.

This sample also appeared in a second study, on T cells of mothers and their children.

The receptor's source is a girl aged 2 to 10 in good health. The chain combines TRBV12-3 or TRBV12-4 with TRBJ2-4; TRBD1 agrees at 7 bases. Sequenced: blood. CDR3 sequence reads: CASSRQGPKNIQYF. CDR3 in DNA: TGTGCCAGCAGTCGACAGGGTCCCAAAAACATTCAGTACTTC.